This T cell receptor beta chain was recovered during a study of blood T cell repertoires in COVID-19. Study-wide context: In each case, the material was cDNA or gDNA derived from T cells, B-cell-depleted T cells, or PBMCs.

Germline V lookup: CDR1 LGHDT, CDR2 YNNKEL (reference sequence). Trimming took off 1 base at V and 3 bases at J, with 10 bases between the two ends. The CDR3 loop spans 15 amino acids. Under the authors' procedure: Nucleated cell number was recorded as an estimate derived from reference gene primer amplification. Here immunoSEQ multiplex PCR was the method, and the copy in TCRdb shows in-frame clones only, minus some. V and J calls plus clone size are reproduced from that table; the DNA served to infer D and trimming. The sample includes around 140,000 clones, about 82% of them seen just once. Material: peripheral blood. The clonotype was recovered from a woman of 80 years or more with active or convalescent COVID-19. The chain recombines TRBV3-1 (or the pseudogene TRBV3-2) with TRBJ1-3; tentative D call: TRBD1 (5 bases). The CDR3 here is CASSQGRGGGNTIYF. CDR3 nucleotides: TGTGCCAGCAGCCAAGGAAGGGGCGGTGGAAACACCATATATTTT.